Sequencing of this T cell receptor beta chain was carried out in a study of beta chain features in type 1 diabetes. This clone was counted a few times. Expressed TCRB transcripts were sequenced after all isolated RNA was converted to cDNA. Measured with immunoSEQ multiplex PCR; TCRdb has only the in-frame clones, and not every one. Here the sample spans hundreds of thousands of clones, 14% being singletons. The CDR3 totals 16 residues. The V and J ends lost 6 bases and 0 bases, in that order; junction bases with no gene match: 13. Germline V gives CDR1 SQVTM, CDR2 ANQGSEA. The sample comprised naive CD4+ T cells from blood. This clonotype was obtained from a young man in good health. V is TRBV29-1 and J is TRBJ1-1, with 7 bases identical to TRBD1. Written as DNA, the CDR3 is TGCAGCGTCATACAGGGGCCGAGACGCATGAACACTGAAGCTTTCTTT. It codes for CSVIQGPRRMNTEAFF.